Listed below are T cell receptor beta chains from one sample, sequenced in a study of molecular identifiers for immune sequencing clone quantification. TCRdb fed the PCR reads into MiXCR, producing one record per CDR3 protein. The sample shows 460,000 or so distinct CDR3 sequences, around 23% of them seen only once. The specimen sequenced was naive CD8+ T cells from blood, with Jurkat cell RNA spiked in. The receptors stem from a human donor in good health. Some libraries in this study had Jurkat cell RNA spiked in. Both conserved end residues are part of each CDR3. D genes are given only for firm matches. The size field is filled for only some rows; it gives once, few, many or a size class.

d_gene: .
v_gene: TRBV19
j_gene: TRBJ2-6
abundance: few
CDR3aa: CASNQGTNVLTF
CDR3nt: TGTGCCAGTAATCAGGGAACCAACGTCCTGACTTTC

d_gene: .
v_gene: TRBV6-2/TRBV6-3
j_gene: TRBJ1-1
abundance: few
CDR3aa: CASSYSRGGGPVQAFF
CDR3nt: TGTGCCAGCAGTTACTCTAGAGGAGGGGGGCCGGTTCAAGCTTTCTTT

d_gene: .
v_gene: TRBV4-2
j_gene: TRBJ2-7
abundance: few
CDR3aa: CASSQPWDRGEEQYF
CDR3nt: TGTGCCAGCAGCCAGCCCTGGGACCGGGGCGAGGAGCAGTACTTC

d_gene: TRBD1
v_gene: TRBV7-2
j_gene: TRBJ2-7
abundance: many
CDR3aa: CASSLGTGLHEQYF
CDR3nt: TGTGCCAGCAGCTTAGGGACAGGCCTCCACGAGCAGTACTTC

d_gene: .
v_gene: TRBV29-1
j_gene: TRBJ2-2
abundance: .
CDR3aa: CSVRVGSGELFF
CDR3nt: TGCAGCGTTAGGGTTGGGTCCGGGGAGCTGTTTTTT

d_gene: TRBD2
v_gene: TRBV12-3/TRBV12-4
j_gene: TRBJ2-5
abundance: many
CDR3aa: CASSFVGLAGGPAETQYF
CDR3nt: TGTGCCAGCAGTTTCGTGGGACTAGCGGGAGGGCCGGCAGAGACCCAGTACTTC

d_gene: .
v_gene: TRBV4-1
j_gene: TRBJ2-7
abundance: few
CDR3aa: CASSQEYARVVQGTYEQYF
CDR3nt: TGCGCCAGCAGCCAAGAATACGCGAGGGTAGTACAGGGTACCTACGAGCAGTACTTC

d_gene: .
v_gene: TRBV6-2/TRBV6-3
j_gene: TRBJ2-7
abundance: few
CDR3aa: CASSSWTVNYEQYF
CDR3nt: TGTGCCAGCAGTTCCTGGACGGTCAACTACGAGCAGTACTTC

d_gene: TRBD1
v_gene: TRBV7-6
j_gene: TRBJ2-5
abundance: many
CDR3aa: CASSRTGDNQETQYF
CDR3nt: TGTGCCAGCAGCCGGACAGGGGACAACCAAGAGACCCAGTACTTC

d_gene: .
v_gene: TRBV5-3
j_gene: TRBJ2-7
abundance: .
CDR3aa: CAGSLADSAYEQYF
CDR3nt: TGTGCCGGCAGCTTGGCCGATAGCGCCTACGAGCAGTACTTC

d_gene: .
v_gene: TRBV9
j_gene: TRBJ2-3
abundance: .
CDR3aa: CASSKGGADTQYF
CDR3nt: TGTGCCAGCAGCAAGGGGGGCGCAGATACGCAGTATTTT

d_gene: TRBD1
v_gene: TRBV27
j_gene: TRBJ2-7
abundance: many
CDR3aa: CASSWTGDYEQYF
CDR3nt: TGTGCCAGCAGCTGGACAGGGGACTACGAGCAGTACTTC

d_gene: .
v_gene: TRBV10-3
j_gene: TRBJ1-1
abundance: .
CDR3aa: CAISDLQGPNEAFF
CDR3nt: TGTGCCATCAGTGACCTACAGGGTCCCAATGAAGCTTTCTTT

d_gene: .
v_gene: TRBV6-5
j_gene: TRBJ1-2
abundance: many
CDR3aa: CASSPYRDGGGYTF
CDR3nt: TGTGCCAGCAGTCCCTACCGGGACGGAGGGGGCTACACCTTC

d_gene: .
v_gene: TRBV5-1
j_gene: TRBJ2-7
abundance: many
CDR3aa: CASSLAGLHEQYF
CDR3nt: TGCGCCAGCAGCTTGGCGGGCCTTCACGAGCAGTACTTC

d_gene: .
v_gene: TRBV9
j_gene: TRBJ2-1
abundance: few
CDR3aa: CASSVESGSINEQFF
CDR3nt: TGTGCCAGCAGCGTAGAGAGCGGGTCGATCAATGAGCAGTTCTTC